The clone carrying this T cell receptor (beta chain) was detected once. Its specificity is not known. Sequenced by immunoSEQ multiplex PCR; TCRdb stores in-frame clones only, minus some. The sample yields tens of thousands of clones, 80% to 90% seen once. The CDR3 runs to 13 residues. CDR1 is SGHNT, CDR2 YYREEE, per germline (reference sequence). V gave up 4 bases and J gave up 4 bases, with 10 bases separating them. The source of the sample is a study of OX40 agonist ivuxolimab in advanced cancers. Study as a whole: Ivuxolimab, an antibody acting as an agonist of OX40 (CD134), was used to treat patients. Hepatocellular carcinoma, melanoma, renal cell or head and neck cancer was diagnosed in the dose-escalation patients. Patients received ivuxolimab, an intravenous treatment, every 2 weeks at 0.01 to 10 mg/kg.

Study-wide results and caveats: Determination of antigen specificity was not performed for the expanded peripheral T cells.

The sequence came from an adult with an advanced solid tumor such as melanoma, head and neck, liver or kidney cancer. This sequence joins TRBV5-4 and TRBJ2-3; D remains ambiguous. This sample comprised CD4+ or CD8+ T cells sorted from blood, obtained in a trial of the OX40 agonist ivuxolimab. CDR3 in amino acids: CASSPPSADTQYF. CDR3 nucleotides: TGTGCCAGCAGCCCCCCCTCGGCAGATACGCAGTATTTT.